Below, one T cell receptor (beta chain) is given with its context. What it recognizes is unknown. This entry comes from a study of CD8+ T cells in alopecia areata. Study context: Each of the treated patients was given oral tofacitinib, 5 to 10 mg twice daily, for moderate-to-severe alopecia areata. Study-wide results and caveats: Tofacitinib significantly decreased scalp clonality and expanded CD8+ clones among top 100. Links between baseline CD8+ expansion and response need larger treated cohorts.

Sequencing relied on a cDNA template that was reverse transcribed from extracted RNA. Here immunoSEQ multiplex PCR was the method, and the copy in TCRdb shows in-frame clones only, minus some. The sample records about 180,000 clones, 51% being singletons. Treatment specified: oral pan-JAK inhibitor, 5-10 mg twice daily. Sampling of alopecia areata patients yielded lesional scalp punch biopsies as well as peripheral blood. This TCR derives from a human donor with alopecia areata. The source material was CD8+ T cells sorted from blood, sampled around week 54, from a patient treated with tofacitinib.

As DNA, the CDR3 is TGCGCCAGCAGCCAAGATTTTGCGAACTACAATGAGCAGTTCTTC. Translating it yields CASSQDFANYNEQFF. The chain employs TRBV4-1 and TRBJ2-1, with D hard to call. Per germline, CDR1 MGHRA and CDR2 YSYEKL. The CDR3 spans 15 residues. Deletions cut 0 bases from V and 3 bases from J, with 9 bases between.